Detailed here is one T cell receptor (beta chain). Its target is not known. Per the authors' pipeline: Out-of-frame sequences were removed, leaving about 2.2 million distinct TCRbeta sequences. Generated by immunoSEQ multiplex PCR, the TCRdb table keeps only in-frame clones and is missing some. V and J calls and clone size are those listed in that table; D and trimming were worked out from the DNA. The sample lists about 58,000 clones, less than 85% occurring once. The sort gate was single viable CD3+CD4+CD8-CD45RO+ cells for memory CD4+ T cells. Donors' CMV status reflects serum IgG against pp150, pp28, p38, p52. This sample stems from a study of memory CD4+ T cells and cytomegalovirus serostatus. In the study overall: This sample comes from healthy Belgian adults, about 10 CMV seropositive, some 22 seronegative.

The CDR3 is 12 residues long. Deletions cut 9 bases from V and 4 bases from J, with 12 bases between. Germline CDR1 MNHEY, CDR2 SVGAGI. General study results and limits: A US-trained random forest predicted CMV serostatus with median AUC 0.91.

The specimen was memory CD4+ T cells from blood. This clonotype originated in an adult in good health and CMV-seronegative. Some clones in this sample may be carry-over from other donors' samples. This chain uses TRBV6-5 with TRBJ1-1; possible D gene TRBD1, 6 bases. CDR3 nucleotide sequence: TGTGCCAGTGCGGGGGCCCCCACTGAAGCTTTCTTT. Amino acid sequence: CASAGAPTEAFF.